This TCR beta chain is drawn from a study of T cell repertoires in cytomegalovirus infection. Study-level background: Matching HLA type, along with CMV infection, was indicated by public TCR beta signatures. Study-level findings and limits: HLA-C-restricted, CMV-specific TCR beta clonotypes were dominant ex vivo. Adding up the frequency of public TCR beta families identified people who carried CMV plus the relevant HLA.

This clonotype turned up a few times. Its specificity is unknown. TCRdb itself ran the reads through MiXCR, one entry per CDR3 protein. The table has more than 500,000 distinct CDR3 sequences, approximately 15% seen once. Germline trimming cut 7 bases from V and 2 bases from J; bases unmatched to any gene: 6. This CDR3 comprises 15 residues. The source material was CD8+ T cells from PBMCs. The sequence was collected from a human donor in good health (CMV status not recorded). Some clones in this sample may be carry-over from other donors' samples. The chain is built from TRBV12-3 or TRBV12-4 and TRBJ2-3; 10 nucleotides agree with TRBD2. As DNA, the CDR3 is TGTGCCAGCATTCTTAGCGGGAGGCACACAGATACGCAGTATTTT. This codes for CASILSGRHTDTQYF.